Presented here are 30 T cell receptor beta chains from one specimen sequenced in a study of technical replicates of blood from several donors. Data came from immunoSEQ multiplex PCR; TCRdb stores just in-frame clones and leaves some out. Of fewer than 95,000 clones in the sample, around 94% were seen once. The sequenced sample was T cells isolated from PBMCs. These receptors originate from a human donor in good health.

V usage is TRBV7-6 and J usage is TRBJ2-1, with a tentative D call TRBD2 (5 bases). Trimming removed 0 bases from V and 0 bases from J, with 12 bases in between. CDR1 and CDR2 (germline): SGHVS, FNYEAQ. This CDR3 contains 17 residues. CDR3 in DNA: TGTGCCAGCAGCTTAGCACGAGGGAAAAGCTCCTACAATGAGCAGTTCTTC. Protein: CASSLARGKSSYNEQFF.

The CDR3 here is CASRRGTIWGDEQFF. CDR3 DNA: TGCGCCAGCAGGCGGGGGACCATCTGGGGCGATGAGCAGTTCTTC. The chain joins TRBV5-1 to TRBJ2-1; 7 bases fit TRBD2. CDR3 length: 15 residues. Germline CDR1 and CDR2: SGHRS and YFSETQ. V trimming: 5 bases; J trimming: 8 bases; junction bases outside the gene matches: 13.

The rearrangement uses TRBV6-5 and TRBJ1-5; D remains ambiguous. The V end lost 5 bases, the J end lost 3 bases, and 11 bases lay between the germline ends. This CDR3 contains 14 residues. The germline V gene encodes CDR1 MNHEY and CDR2 SVGAGI. The DNA of the CDR3 is TGTGCCAGCAGTAACGGACTGAACAATCAGCCCCAGCATTTT. Its protein is CASSNGLNNQPQHF.

This clone was observed a single time. The gene calls are TRBV14 and TRBJ1-3; TRBD1 might be the D (5 bases). The CDR3 has 14 residues. V lost 3 bases to trimming and J lost 7 bases, with 13 bases between them. The germline V gene encodes CDR1 SGHDN and CDR2 FVKESK. The CDR3 DNA reads as TGTGCCAGCAGCCAGGGGTCGAAGGGGAACACCATATATTTT. This sequence encodes CASSQGSKGNTIYF.

This chain uses TRBV5-1 with TRBJ2-7; D is possibly TRBD2 (6 bases). Germline V gene sequence: CDR1 SGHRS, CDR2 YFSETQ. The CDR3 runs 14 residues. Trimming pared 0 bases from V and 3 bases from J, leaving 10 bases between. The CDR3 region is CASSLGAGSYEQYF. The CDR3 bases are TGCGCCAGCAGCTTGGGGGCGGGGAGCTACGAGCAGTACTTC.

In its sample, this clone was seen once. Here the CDR3 DNA reads TGTGCCAGCAGCCCAGGGATAGGTCAGCCCCAGCATTTT. This sequence encodes CASSPGIGQPQHF. The chain is built from TRBV7-8 and TRBJ1-5, with D perhaps matching TRBD1 (5 bases). The length of the CDR3 is 13 residues. Per germline, CDR1 SGHVS and CDR2 FQNEAQ. V shed 5 bases and J shed 6 bases, with 11 bases lying between them.

The chain has TRBV6-5 and TRBJ2-7, with 11 bases identical to TRBD2. V trimming: 5 bases; J trimming: 0 bases; junction bases outside the gene matches: 3. Germline V gene lookup returns CDR1 MNHEY and CDR2 SVGAGI. The CDR3 is 15 amino acids. CDR3 in amino acids: CASSTTSGISYEQYF. DNA for the CDR3: TGTGCCAGCAGTACGACTAGCGGGATCTCCTACGAGCAGTACTTC.

This clone has a single count. The chain is built from TRBV6-5 and TRBJ2-3, with TRBD2 identical over 7 bases. This CDR3 spans 15 amino acids. CDR1 is MNHEY and CDR2 is SVGAGI in the germline V gene. The V segment lost 6 bases and the J segment 4 bases; nucleotides outside the gene matches: 10. CDR3 sequence (DNA): TGTGCCAGCAGCGTAGCGGGCTCTGGCGCAGATACGCAGTATTTT. It yields the protein CASSVAGSGADTQYF.

In its sample, this clone was seen once. The rearrangement uses TRBV10-3 and TRBJ2-7; TRBD1 matches at 8 bases. The CDR3 extends over 15 amino acids. Germline V gives CDR1 ENHRY, CDR2 SYGVKD. Trimming at V came to 3 bases and at J to 3 bases, leaving 7 bases not matched to a gene. CDR3 DNA sequence: TGTGCCATCAGTGACCCAGGAACAGGGGGCTACGAGCAGTACTTC. Its translation is CAISDPGTGGYEQYF.

The CDR3 bases are TGTGCCAGCAATGGGGGACAGGGTGCCTACGAGCAGTACTTC. It is translated as CASNGGQGAYEQYF. The chain links TRBV28 to TRBJ2-7, with 9 bases that match TRBD1. V gave up 7 bases and J gave up 2 bases; unmatched junction bases: 6. CDR1 MDHEN and CDR2 SYDVKM come from the germline V gene. The CDR3 is 14 residues long.

The CDR3 loop reads CASSLNRVSISTGELFF. CDR3 DNA: TGTGCCAGCAGCCTTAACCGGGTCTCTATTTCCACCGGGGAGCTGTTTTTT. This chain links TRBV7-3 with TRBJ2-2, with D uncertain. The CDR3 contains 17 residues. V was shortened by 5 bases and J by 4 bases, with 20 bases between the two germline ends. Germline V lookup: CDR1 SGHTA, CDR2 FQGTGA.

The J gene is TRBJ1-1, the V gene TRBV6-1, with a possible D match to TRBD1 (6 bases). CDR3 length: 13 residues. From germline, CDR1 is MNHNS and CDR2 SASEGT. The germline V and J ends were trimmed by 6 bases and 4 bases, with 12 bases remaining between them. The CDR3 spells CASRRGEGTEAFF. CDR3 DNA sequence: TGTGCCAGCAGAAGGGGGGAGGGCACTGAAGCTTTCTTT.

The chain combines TRBV5-1 with TRBJ2-7; 11 bases are shared with TRBD2. CDR1 is SGHRS and CDR2 is YFSETQ in the germline V gene. The V segment lost 3 bases and the J segment 3 bases; nucleotides outside the gene matches: 5. The CDR3 sequence is 15 residues long. The CDR3 DNA sequence: TGCGCCAGCAGCTGGGGGACTAGCGGAATCTACGAGCAGTACTTC. Amino acid sequence: CASSWGTSGIYEQYF.

The chain is built from TRBV30 and TRBJ2-2; the D is unclear. Trimming removed 0 bases at V and 0 bases at J, with 8 bases between. Germline V CDR1 and CDR2: GTSNPN, SVGIG (reference sequence). The CDR3 is made up of 15 amino acids. This CDR3 is CAWSVPVANTGELFF. The DNA of the CDR3 is TGTGCCTGGAGTGTACCGGTAGCGAACACCGGGGAGCTGTTTTTT.

This clone has only one observation. The chain links TRBV4-1 to TRBJ1-3, with D perhaps matching TRBD1 (5 bases). The CDR3 is made up of 13 amino acids. Trimming cost V 7 bases and J 4 bases, with 11 bases left between them. CDR1 and CDR2 from the germline V gene are MGHRA and YSYEKL. The chain's CDR3 is CASTGGIGNTIYF. The CDR3 DNA follows: TGCGCCAGCACGGGGGGGATAGGAAACACCATATATTTT.

The chain carries TRBV29-1 and TRBJ1-3, with 8 positions matching TRBD1. Germline V gives CDR1 SQVTM, CDR2 ANQGSEA. The CDR3 runs to 14 residues. With V trimmed by 1 base and J by 8 bases, 7 bases remained unmatched. As DNA, the CDR3 is TGCAGCGTTGAAGCCAGGGGGCTAGGGGACACCATATATTTT. Protein: CSVEARGLGDTIYF.

This chain connects TRBV19 to TRBJ2-5; the D gene is possibly TRBD2 (5 bases). Between the trimmed V and J ends, which lost 7 bases and 2 bases, there was a span of 23 bases. The CDR3 runs 17 residues. CDR1 is LNHDA and CDR2 is SQIVND in the germline V gene (reference sequence). The CDR3 sequence: CASTHRRSGLAQETQYF. CDR3 nucleotides: TGTGCCAGTACCCACCGTAGGAGCGGACTTGCTCAAGAGACCCAGTACTTC.

This clone was found once. This chain links TRBV30 with TRBJ2-5, with TRBD2 matching 7 bases. The trim removed 4 bases at V and 2 bases at J, leaving 10 bases unmatched. This CDR3 is 15 amino acids long. Germline CDR1 GTSNPN, CDR2 SVGIG (reference sequence). The CDR3 sequence: CAWTPGGLPQETQYF. The DNA of the CDR3 is TGTGCCTGGACCCCGGGAGGACTCCCGCAAGAGACCCAGTACTTC.

The J gene is TRBJ1-2, the V gene TRBV28, with a weak D call TRBD1 (6 bases). This CDR3 comprises 12 residues. V dropped 6 bases and J dropped 1 base, with 6 bases sitting between them. Germline V CDR1 and CDR2: MDHEN, SYDVKM. This CDR3 is CASRDSNYGYTF. In DNA form, the CDR3 reads TGTGCCAGCAGGGACAGTAACTATGGCTACACCTTC.

The CDR3 DNA sequence: TGTGCCAGCAGCTTAGCCGAGATACAGGGAACAAATGAAAAACTGTTTTTT. Its protein product is CASSLAEIQGTNEKLFF. The rearrangement links TRBV11-2 to TRBJ1-4; a weak D match, TRBD1 (6 bases). Trimming took 1 base from V and 5 from J, leaving 17 bases between them. The CDR3 is 17 residues long. The germline gives CDR1 SGHAT, CDR2 FQNNGV. Looking up the rest from reference TRBV11-2 and TRBJ1-4 gives the full variable domain: EAGVAQSPRYKIIEKRQSVAFWCNPISGHATLYWYQQILGQGPKLLIQFQNNGVVDDSQLPKDRFSAERLKGVDSTLKIQPAKLEDSAVYLCASSLAEIQGTNEKLFFGSGTQLSVL.

The J gene is TRBJ2-5, the V gene TRBV21-1; the table's D call, TRBD2, has no DNA check behind it. TRBV21-1 is annotated as a pseudogene. The length of the CDR3 is 15 residues. CDR3 DNA: TGTGCCAGCAGCTTACGCAGGACTAGTGGTGAGACCCAGTACTTC. Its protein product is CASSLRRTSGETQYF.

The chain links TRBV5-6 to TRBJ2-7, with 10 bases lining up with TRBD2. The CDR3 runs to 16 residues. With 1 base clipped from V and 4 bases from J, the junction kept 8 bases outside the gene matches. CDR1 and CDR2 (germline): SGHDT, YYEEEE. CDR3 bases: TGTGCCAGCAGCTTGATCCCTAGCGGGAGCAGGTACGAGCAGTACTTC. As protein: CASSLIPSGSRYEQYF.

CDR3 sequence (DNA): TGTGCCAGCAGCACAACACAGGGGACTCAGCCCCAGCATTTT. The encoded protein is CASSTTQGTQPQHF. V and J are TRBV5-8 and TRBJ1-5, with 7 bases that match TRBD1. Germline V gene sequence: CDR1 SGHTS, CDR2 YDEGEE. CDR3 length: 14 amino acids. V lost 4 bases, J lost 6 bases, and 7 bases stayed unmatched.

The chain links TRBV19 to TRBJ2-5; D perhaps matches TRBD2 (5 bases). Germline loops: CDR1 LNHDA, CDR2 SQIVND (reference sequence). V lost 4 bases and J lost 5, with 17 bases in between. The CDR3 is 15 residues long. The CDR3, as DNA: TGTGCCAGTAGTAGACGGACTCAGCAACAGGAGACCCAGTACTTC. This encodes CASSRRTQQQETQYF.

This sequence joins TRBV28 and TRBJ2-7, with TRBD1 as a possible D gene (6 bases). Trimming took 3 bases from V and 9 from J, leaving 24 bases between them. The CDR3 spans 16 residues. Looked up from germline, CDR1 is MDHEN and CDR2 is SYDVKM. CDR3 bases: TGTGCCAGCAGTTTCTCCGGGACACGGACCCTCGGTGGGCAGTACTTC. Translation: CASSFSGTRTLGGQYF.

V is TRBV5-1 and J is TRBJ2-3, with 9 bases matching TRBD2. V trimming: 4 bases; J trimming: 4 bases; junction bases outside the gene matches: 10. This CDR3 comprises 16 residues. Germline V gives CDR1 SGHRS, CDR2 YFSETQ. CDR3 bases: TGCGCCAGCAGCATTGGTATTCTAGCGGGGCCAGATACGCAGTATTTT. Protein product: CASSIGILAGPDTQYF.

The chain employs TRBV7-2 and TRBJ2-7, with a possible D match to TRBD2 (5 bases). The germline V gene has CDR1 SGHTA and CDR2 FQGNSA. The ends were cut back, 4 bases at V and 0 bases at J, with 13 bases in the middle. The CDR3 contains 15 residues. In nucleotides, the CDR3 is TGTGCCAGCAGCTACCCCGGACTGTTCTCCTACGAGCAGTACTTC. Protein sequence: CASSYPGLFSYEQYF.

The chain is built from TRBV9 and TRBJ2-1; the D gene is possibly TRBD2 (5 bases). The CDR3 extends over 11 amino acids. The V gene's germline CDR1 is SGDLS and CDR2 YYNGEE. V lost 2 bases to trimming and J lost 11 bases, with 8 bases between them. DNA of the CDR3: TGTGCCAGCAGCGTGGACTTCCAGCAGTTCTTC. Translated, it gives CASSVDFQQFF.

This chain joins TRBV5-4 and TRBJ2-3; maybe TRBD2 (7 bases). The germline CDR1 and CDR2 sequences are SGHNT and YYREEE (reference sequence). This CDR3 is 16 amino acids long. Between the trimmed V and J ends, which lost 0 bases and 3 bases, there was a span of 14 bases. The CDR3 is CASSLVGGGPTDTQYF. The CDR3 DNA follows: TGTGCCAGCAGCTTGGTAGGGGGAGGGCCGACAGATACGCAGTATTTT.

This clone appeared a single time. The chain is built from TRBV13 and TRBJ2-2; 9 nucleotides agree with TRBD1. Germline V lookup: CDR1 PRHDT, CDR2 FYEKMQ (reference sequence). The CDR3 runs 16 residues. V lost 4 bases, J lost 3 bases, and 6 bases stayed unmatched. The CDR3 bases are TGTGCCAGCAGCTCCGGGGACAGGGTGTACACCGGGGAGCTGTTTTTT. This gives the protein CASSSGDRVYTGELFF.